This T cell receptor (beta chain) was identified during a study of PD-L1 blockade in urothelial cancer. Turning to the study itself: Bladder-origin urothelial cancer in males covered about 90% of the 29 patients. Patients' histories included 0 to 3 prior chemotherapy regimens. It was at 3 weeks (second dose) and 6 weeks after treatment start that blood was analyzed. Overall study findings and caveats: Blood TCR clonality below the median before treatment was a predictor of better survival.

TCRdb's copy holds only in-frame clones and misses some; the assay was immunoSEQ multiplex PCR. The sample carries around 49,000 clones, more than 75% recorded once. Concerning this clone: Its antigen is unidentified.

Trimming shortened V by 5 bases and J by 1 base, and 14 bases separated the two germline ends. The CDR3 sequence is 15 residues long. The germline V gene has CDR1 MNHEY and CDR2 SVGAGI. Time point reported: peripheral blood 6 weeks after treatment start. Sequenced material: PBMCs, taken around atezolizumab (anti-PD-L1) treatment. This receptor was taken from a man between 60 and 75 years old with urothelial cancer. This chain joins TRBV6-5 and TRBJ2-5, with a weak D call TRBD2 (6 bases). The CDR3 here is CASSGAGLGQETQYF. In DNA form, the CDR3 reads TGTGCCAGCAGTGGGGCGGGGCTCGGCCAAGAGACCCAGTACTTC.